This entry concerns a single T cell receptor (beta chain). The sample holds a few counts of this clone. Its specific antigen is unknown. Qualities for individual bases were not recorded, and no much larger clone is one base off. Libraries were made using the immunoSEQ multiplex PCR assay. A mixture of 60 forward primers for TCR Vbeta segments and 13 reverse primers for TCR Jbeta segments was used in the multiplex PCR. The CDR3 region of rearranged TCR beta genes was amplified from genomic DNA by a multiplex PCR assay. The Illumina HiSeq System was used to sequence the amplified TCR beta libraries as 87-base-pair reads. The study's processing was this. A later analysis tallied 80 million to 95 million unique TCR beta chains across the 666 repertoires, and about 10 million of those chains were shared by two or more donors. Raw reads were error-corrected and collapsed into unique sequences by a nearest-neighbor algorithm in which closely related sequences were merged to remove PCR and sequencing errors. CDR3 sequences were aligned to IMGT reference sequences to assign V, D and J gene segments. Each retained sequence needed at least a six-nucleotide match to both a V gene segment and a J gene segment. Rearrangements were called productive when the CDR3 lacked stop codons and stayed in frame with V and J; all others were non-productive. CDR3 was defined by IMGT convention, running from the second conserved V-encoded cysteine to the conserved J-encoded phenylalanine. Sequences without an unambiguous match to a single V gene segment were excluded from the earlier analysis of 450 to 650 of the donors. An earlier analysis of 587 of the donors called V segments functional above 56.7% productive rearrangements and segregating when the between-donor standard deviation exceeded 5%. A statistical classification framework was built for diagnosing cytomegalovirus status from the catalog of TCR beta chain sequences. In a later analysis, TCR nucleotide sequences were compared against IMGT/GENE-DB human TR gene sequences so that V and J genes could be assigned. The TCRdist pipeline was used in a later analysis to assign CDR3 sequences and most-parsimonious VDJ recombination scenarios. In a later analysis, every TCR beta chain was defined by the combination of its CDR3 amino acid sequence and its V-gene family, and reads without a unique V-gene family were dropped. As a way to deal with suspected cross-contamination and a sequencing artifact, a later analysis dropped under 600 nucleotide sequences that were highly shared and had low generation probability. In a later analysis, a clonal expansion index for each public chain was calculated from normalized within-repertoire ranks of inferred template counts. Generation probabilities in a later analysis came from a VDJ recombination model fitted to out-of-frame rearrangements, and those results were checked against IGoR. Hypergeometric tests were used in a later analysis to score TCR-TCR, TCR-HLA and TCR-CMV co-occurrence, with a repertoire-size bias correction applied to the TCR pairs. A later analysis estimated false discovery rates by permuting HLA or CMV assignments 20 times. In a later analysis, co-occurring TCRs were grouped using DBSCAN, with TCRdist sequence similarity added in when clustering inside HLA-allele-positive subsets. Repertoires with fewer than 30,000 or more than 120,000 public chains were left out of co-occurrence clustering, as were four to six repertoires with anomalous nucleotide sharing. What TCRdb holds here is the immuneACCESS table cut down to in-frame rearrangements. Part of the clones is not present; checked against another copy, under half of the missing clones reflect an unresolved V gene, and the others are unexplained. V and J calls plus clone size are reproduced from that table; the DNA served to infer D and trimming. This sample holds about 140,000 clones; roughly 9.4% were observed only once. 1.8% of the sample lies in the top ten.

The cohort was made up of 650 to 700 healthy bone marrow donors. At the time of sampling, all cohort members were nominally healthy, though unrecorded immune exposures were likely present. The donor was CMV seronegative and was included in the group of several hundred seronegative cohort members. Every donor gave a peripheral blood sample, and the peripheral blood mononuclear cells from that sample were used for TCR beta sequencing. Genomic DNA extraction from the blood cell samples was performed with the Qiagen DNeasy Blood Extraction Kit. The data belong to a study of cytomegalovirus exposure and HLA in healthy donors (dated by TCRdb to 2016 to 2017). As for the study more broadly: An earlier analysis of more than 550 of the donors reported 276 Gb of sequence data and roughly 120 million unique TCR beta sequences obtained from roughly 180 million T cells. In the later analysis, no new phenotypic data were used to find candidate immune exposures; instead, reliance was placed on TCR beta sequences and their occurrence across donors. The T cell repertoires of about 700 subjects were profiled by immunosequencing and related to cytomegalovirus serostatus. Of the roughly 410 genotyped donors, over 80% were placed in the genetic ancestry cluster associated with self-reported Caucasian donors. The number of donors typed differed by locus, with about 629-640 for A, B, C, DRB1 and DQB1, 522 for DQA1, 600 to 610 for DPA1, and roughly 450 for DPB1. Every discovery cohort repertoire had been produced on one sequencing platform. An earlier analysis of 587 of the donors used high-throughput TCR beta sequencing to judge whether each TCR beta V gene segment behaved as functional or pseudogenic. Across some 400 genotyped donors of the cohort, an average of about 240,000 unique TCR beta nucleotide sequences per donor were sequenced, and 15% to 20% of those sequences were non-productive. Because of strong linkage in the cohort, five DR-DQ haplotypes were treated as single units for association and clustering. The study combined high-throughput TCR immunosequencing, statistical association of individual TCRs with disease status, and machine learning to predict cytomegalovirus infection status. Besides the first cohort of some 670 subjects, a separate validation cohort made up of some 110 different subjects was used. Genome-wide SNP genotypes for about three fifths of the 666 donors were used in a later genetic analysis, which treated that subset as a discovery cohort. The study aimed to test whether signatures of past pathogen exposure could be identified by cataloging public T cell receptors. Donor age, sex, ethnicity and CMV serostatus were compiled together with the repertoire data. HLA typing included class I and class II loci at four-digit resolution. In a later analysis, previously published TCR beta repertoires from hundreds of donors were re-analyzed and high-resolution HLA genotyping was added so that TCR occurrence patterns could be studied. Approximately 300 gigabases of sequencing data and 75 million to 85 million unique TCR sequences made up an early release that covered over 550 HLA-typed donors. Summary of the overall study and its limitations: CMV serostatus was the only immune exposure information available for the cohort. Roughly uniform sequencing depth across donors was assumed in presence/absence analyses, although this assumption may not hold. According to a later genetic analysis, donors in an Asian-associated ancestry cluster had fewer N-insertions in productive TCRs than the approximately 630-donor mean. V-gene and J-gene trimming of TCR beta chains was associated with a missense DCLRE1C variant in a later genetic analysis, and the association was replicated in an independent cohort. A further reported finding was that TCR beta sequences accurately predicted the HLA-A and HLA-B alleles for most subjects in the first cohort. When HLA alleles, especially DR and DQ, strongly co-occurred, TCR associations were difficult to assign to individual alleles. At a false discovery rate of 0.05, a later analysis linked under 20,000 TCR beta sequences to specific HLA alleles. Most TCR sequences were observed very rarely across donors, whereas some public TCRs were present in many individuals. The cohort was sequenced for TCR beta chains only, and without alpha or paired-chain data the features that could be detected were limited. In a later analysis, TCR association rates were found to vary across HLA loci, with the most associated TCRs seen for DRB1 alleles and the fewest for HLA-C alleles. Compared with equally common non-associated chains, HLA-associated TCR beta chains in a later analysis were more clonally expanded and had lower generation probabilities. In the study, some 160 TCR beta chains were listed as associated with cytomegalovirus. According to a later analysis, parvovirus B19, influenza, CMV and Epstein-Barr virus appeared linked to several top co-occurrence clusters. About 15 rarely observed V segments, including chromosome 9 orphons, were excluded from the earlier analysis of about 610 of the donors because counts were too low. In an earlier analysis of around 600 of the donors, most TCR beta V segments appeared in productive rearrangements about 87% or about 30% of the time, broadly matching IMGT annotations. A cluster of highly shared sequence variants was judged likely to be a technical artifact of the sequencing pipeline. Because HLA typing was unavailable for some donors at each locus, only the typed subset was used in association tests. It was suggested by the authors that the approach could potentially be generalized to other disease states and immunological phenotypes. Some IMGT-functional V segments, including TRBV6-2 and TRBV6-3, could not be told apart with the 87-base-pair reads, so those segments were excluded. In vitro tests confirmed that three of the cytomegalovirus-associated TCR beta chains recognize cytomegalovirus antigens. Correlated functional status among segregating V segments might reflect linkage disequilibrium, but an unknown experimental factor could not be ruled out. According to a later analysis, most CMV-associated TCR beta chains appeared to be HLA-restricted, and the HLA associations seemed to be driven largely by CMV exposure. The classifier was reported to diagnose cytomegalovirus status with high specificity and sensitivity in both the original and validation cohorts.

Measured from the cysteine to the phenylalanine, the CDR3 is 15 residues long. Here the CDR3 DNA is all that survives: 45 bases in frame from base 1. Compared with germline, V lacks 3 bases and J lacks 4 bases; bases without a gene match: 5. Taken from the germline V gene, the CDR1 and CDR2 loops are KGHSH and LQKENI. The chain joins TRBV18 to TRBJ2-2, with 7 central nucleotides matching TRBD1. The receptor was isolated from a male donor in good health and CMV-seronegative. The sample taken for sequencing was PBMCs. Here is the DNA: TGTGCCAGCTCACCTTCAGGGGGAAGCACCGGGGAGCTGTTTTTT. Its product reads: CASSPSGGSTGELFF.